These T cell receptor beta chains were read from a single sample in a study of blood T cells in healthy people across ages. TCRdb called the 5' RACE reads again in MiXCR, with one record for every CDR3 protein. The table records 1.5 million to 1.9 million distinct CDR3 sequences, roughly two fifths of them present only once. The sample comprised blood. These TCRs come from a woman aged 18 to 35 in good health. Both conserved end residues are part of each CDR3. A D gene is named only where the DNA matches it firmly. Rows give clone size only sometimes, using once, few, many, or a class for an expanded clone.

j_gene	d_gene	v_gene	abundance	CDR3nt	CDR3aa
TRBJ2-7	.	TRBV5-1	few	TGCGCCAGCAGTACAGGGACTAACGAGCAGTACTTC	CASSTGTNEQYF
TRBJ2-7	TRBD2	TRBV7-2	.	TGTGCCAGCAGTCTGTCGGCGGGAGGCGCCTACGAGCAGTACTTC	CASSLSAGGAYEQYF
TRBJ1-5	TRBD1	TRBV20-1	.	TGCAGTGCTTACAGGGGAACTAATCAGCCCCAGCATTTT	CSAYRGTNQPQHF
TRBJ2-1	TRBD1	TRBV28	few	TGTGCCAGCAGTCCCCATTCCGGGACAGGGGTCGGCGAGCAGTTCTTC	CASSPHSGTGVGEQFF
TRBJ2-1	.	TRBV20-1	few	TGCAGTGTTCCGGGAGCCTACAATGAGCAGTTCTTC	CSVPGAYNEQFF
TRBJ2-7	.	TRBV5-1	.	TGCGCCAGCAGCTTGGGCCAGGACCGGTCCTACAATGAGCAGTACTTC	CASSLGQDRSYNEQYF
TRBJ2-1	TRBD2	TRBV12-3/TRBV12-4	few	TGTGCCAGCAGTTTTCTGTTGGGAGGGCACCGGACTTCACACAATGAGCAGTTCTTC	CASSFLLGGHRTSHNEQFF
TRBJ1-1	.	TRBV4-3	.	TGCGCCAGCAGCCCGGATCCCCAGGGGAACACTGAAGCTTTCTTT	CASSPDPQGNTEAFF
TRBJ2-3	.	TRBV27	few	TGTGCCAGCAGTTATCAAGGCGATACGCAGTATTTT	CASSYQGDTQYF
TRBJ2-5	TRBD2	TRBV27	many	TGTGCCAGCAGCTTTGGGGGGGGTGAGACCCAGTACTTC	CASSFGGGETQYF
TRBJ2-7	.	TRBV14	.	TGTGCCAGCAGCCTTCCGGGACTCCCTACTAACGAGCAGTACTTC	CASSLPGLPTNEQYF
TRBJ2-5	.	TRBV27	.	TGTGCCAGCACCCCAGGGTGGGGGAAACAAGAGACCCAGTACTTC	CASTPGWGKQETQYF
TRBJ1-5	.	TRBV29-1	once	TGCAGCGTGGCGGTGGGGGCGCATAGCAATCAGCCCCAGCATTTT	CSVAVGAHSNQPQHF
TRBJ2-7	.	TRBV6-5	.	TGTGCCAGCAGTTACTGGGACCGCAACTCCTACGAGCAGTACTTC	CASSYWDRNSYEQYF
TRBJ2-7	.	TRBV27	few	TGTGCCAGCAGTCGTCGGGCCCCCTACGAGCAGTACTTC	CASSRRAPYEQYF
TRBJ1-1	.	TRBV12-3/TRBV12-4	.	TGTGCCAGCAGTTTAATGGACACAGGGAGGGCTGAAGCTTTCTTT	CASSLMDTGRAEAFF
TRBJ2-7	TRBD2	TRBV6-8	.	TGTGCCAGCAGTTACCAGCGGGAGTGGTACAATGAGCAGTACTTC	CASSYQREWYNEQYF
TRBJ1-2	TRBD1	TRBV12-3/TRBV12-4	.	TGTGCCAGCAGTTGGGGACAGGGGCTTCTTAACTATGGCTACACCTTC	CASSWGQGLLNYGYTF
TRBJ2-7	TRBD1	TRBV7-9	few	TGTGCCAGCAGCCACGGGACAGGGTTGTACGAGCAGTACTTC	CASSHGTGLYEQYF
TRBJ1-1	.	TRBV10-3	.	TGTGCCATCAGATGGACGGCGAACACTGAAGCTTTCTTT	CAIRWTANTEAFF
TRBJ1-1	TRBD1	TRBV18	.	TGTGCCAGCTCACCGGACAGGGGGCGGGTGAAAAGCACTGAAGCTTTCTTT	CASSPDRGRVKSTEAFF
TRBJ2-7	.	TRBV7-9	few	TGTGCCAGCAGCTCGCCCGGGCTAACCTCCTACGAGCAGTACTTC	CASSSPGLTSYEQYF
TRBJ2-3	TRBD1	TRBV4-3	few	TGCGCCAGCAGTTTCCGGGACAGCAACACAGATACGCAGTATTTT	CASSFRDSNTDTQYF
TRBJ1-5	.	TRBV20-1	few	TGCAGTGCTAGAGCCACAGGGACCCCTTATCAGCCCCAGCATTTT	CSARATGTPYQPQHF
TRBJ1-1	.	TRBV6-5	.	TGTGCCAGCAGTTACCCAGGGTACGGGGCTTTCTTT	CASSYPGYGAFF
TRBJ2-7	TRBD2	TRBV6-5	.	TGTGCCAGCAGTTACTCGAGCTGGACTAGCGGGGGGAACTACAATGAGCAGTACTTC	CASSYSSWTSGGNYNEQYF
TRBJ1-2	.	TRBV20-1	.	TGCAGTGCTAGAGATCTGAGGGGGGGGGAGCGTGGCTACACCTTC	CSARDLRGGERGYTF
TRBJ1-1	.	TRBV4-3	.	TGCGCCAGCAGCCAAGATGGGGTTGCTGAAGCTTTCTTT	CASSQDGVAEAFF
TRBJ2-1	.	TRBV11-2	many	TGTGCCAGCAGCTTCACAGGCGCTGGGAATGAGCAGTTCTTC	CASSFTGAGNEQFF
TRBJ2-3	TRBD2	TRBV6-6	few	TGTGCCAGCAGTGATCCGGGGGGGACTCGCACAGATACGCAGTATTTT	CASSDPGGTRTDTQYF
TRBJ2-7	.	TRBV4-1	.	TGCGCCAGCAGCCTCGGGACACCGGCCTACGAGCAGTACTTC	CASSLGTPAYEQYF
TRBJ1-2	.	TRBV7-2	few	TGTGCCAGCAGCTTCTATGGAACTGGCTACACCTTC	CASSFYGTGYTF
TRBJ2-1	TRBD1	TRBV12-3/TRBV12-4	.	TGTGCCAGCAGCCAGGGACAGGTCATGTACAATGAGCAGTTCTTC	CASSQGQVMYNEQFF
TRBJ2-3	.	TRBV12-3/TRBV12-4	few	TGTGCCAGCAGTTTTGAAGGGCGGACGCAGTATTTT	CASSFEGRTQYF
TRBJ1-2	.	TRBV12-3/TRBV12-4	.	TGTGCCAGCAGTTTTGGTCATGGCTACACCTTC	CASSFGHGYTF
TRBJ1-1	TRBD1	TRBV20-1	.	TGCAGTGCTGAGGACAGGACAAACCTGAACACTGAAGCTTTCTTT	CSAEDRTNLNTEAFF
TRBJ1-1	TRBD1	TRBV20-1	many	TGCAGTGCTAGAGATCCCCTTACAGGGGCGGCCACTGAAGCTTTCTTT	CSARDPLTGAATEAFF
TRBJ2-3	.	TRBV4-1	once	TGCGCCAGCGGCCAAGTACAGACCACAGATACGCAGTATTTT	CASGQVQTTDTQYF
TRBJ2-7	TRBD2	TRBV11-1	.	TGTGCCAGTCAACTAGCGGGAGGTTACGAGCAGTACTTC	CASQLAGGYEQYF